This T cell receptor beta chain was recovered during a study of CD8 T cells in Susac syndrome. In the study overall: Patients with Susac syndrome had blood drawn and were at that point therapy-naive, on corticosteroids, or on intravenous immunoglobulin alone. Study outcomes and limitations: A relatively small number of individuals underwent TCR sequencing and HLA analysis.

The CDR3 is 12 residues long. From germline, CDR1 is SGHDN and CDR2 FVKESK. V was shortened by 3 bases and J by 4 bases, with 7 bases between the two germline ends. As to this clonotype: Its antigen is undetermined.

Random-hexamer reverse transcription was applied to about 0.5 to 1 ug RNA. Amplification of TCR beta CDR3 by immunoSEQ multiplex PCR spanned 54 Vbeta and 13 Jbeta. TCRdb called the immunoSEQ multiplex PCR reads again in MiXCR, with one record for every CDR3 protein. The sample has more than 150,000 distinct CDR3 sequences, approximately 95% seen once. CD8+ and CD4+ T cells from blood underwent TCR beta sequencing. Sequenced input: CD4+ T cells from PBMCs. V and J are TRBV14 and TRBJ2-7; D not certain. This receptor was taken from a human donor with Susac syndrome. The CDR3 reads CASSHTVYEQYF. CDR3 DNA: TGTGCCAGCAGCCATACGGTATACGAGCAGTACTTC.